These 26 T cell receptor beta chains were sequenced from one sample in a study of blood T cell repertoires in COVID-19. Sequencing used immunoSEQ multiplex PCR; TCRdb keeps in-frame clones, though not all of them. The sample carries 90,000 to 110,000 clones, around 89% recorded once. What was sequenced was peripheral blood. The receptor set was obtained from a human donor in a cohort sampled during active COVID-19.

The chain has TRBV5-1 and TRBJ1-5, with D unclear. The CDR3 sequence is 15 residues long. Germline loops: CDR1 SGHRS, CDR2 YFSETQ. V shed 0 bases and J shed 3 bases, with 10 bases lying between them. This chain's CDR3 is CASSLEAGVNQPQHF. Written as DNA, the CDR3 is TGCGCCAGCAGCTTGGAAGCGGGAGTCAATCAGCCCCAGCATTTT.

This chain links TRBV29-1 with TRBJ2-1, with D possibly being TRBD1 (5 bases). This CDR3 has 12 amino acids. V lost 8 bases to trimming and J lost 3 bases, with 11 bases between them. The germline V gene encodes CDR1 SQVTM and CDR2 ANQGSEA. In DNA form, the CDR3 reads TGCAGCTTACAAGACAGCTACAATGAGCAGTTCTTC. It is translated as CSLQDSYNEQFF.

The chain links TRBV19 to TRBJ1-5, with D hard to call. V lost 0 bases and J lost 10, with 10 bases in between. Germline V gene sequence: CDR1 LNHDA, CDR2 SQIVND (reference sequence). This CDR3 spans 13 amino acids. CDR3 in amino acids: CASSIDQDLPQHF. As DNA, the CDR3 is TGTGCCAGTAGTATAGATCAGGACTTACCCCAGCATTTT.

This chain joins TRBV27 and TRBJ1-1, with TRBD1 as a possible D gene (6 bases). This CDR3 comprises 15 residues. V lost 2 bases and J 1 base, leaving 11 bases between the germline ends. Germline CDR1 reads MNHEY; CDR2 reads SMNVEV (reference sequence). The CDR3 spells CASSLSQGRNTEAFF. The CDR3 DNA is TGTGCCAGCAGTTTAAGTCAGGGGAGGAACACTGAAGCTTTCTTT.

V usage is TRBV2 and J usage is TRBJ2-6; 8 bases fit TRBD1. Germline V CDR1 and CDR2: SNHLY, FYNNEI. The CDR3 length is 17 residues. V shed 6 bases, J shed 0 bases, and the junction held 7 bases outside the gene matches. CDR3 region: CASRRTGKSSGANVLTF. CDR3 bases: TGTGCCAGCAGGAGGACAGGGAAAAGCTCTGGGGCCAACGTCCTGACTTTC.

The chain recombines TRBV18 with TRBJ2-3; 8 bases map to TRBD2. Germline CDR1 and CDR2: KGHSH and LQKENI. This CDR3 comprises 17 residues. V lost 2 bases, J lost 3 bases, and 10 bases stayed unmatched. The CDR3 protein is CASSPLGTSRTTDTQYF. The CDR3 nucleotides are TGTGCCAGCTCACCATTGGGGACTAGTCGTACTACAGATACGCAGTATTTT.

The chain is built from TRBV14 and TRBJ2-2; D perhaps matches TRBD2 (5 bases). The CDR3 is 16 residues long. Germline CDR1 SGHDN, CDR2 FVKESK. Trimming removed 4 bases from V and 9 bases from J, with 21 bases in between. DNA for the CDR3: TGTGCCAGCAGCCCGTGGACTCCCTCGGTTCGGCGGGAGCTGTTTTTT. Its protein is CASSPWTPSVRRELFF.

V is TRBV12-3 or TRBV12-4 and J is TRBJ1-5; no reliable D call. The CDR3 contains 12 residues. Between the trimmed V and J ends, which lost 1 base and 6 bases, there was a span of 4 bases. Written as DNA, the CDR3 is TGTGCCAGCAGTTTAGTCGGTCAGCCCCAGCATTTT. Its protein product is CASSLVGQPQHF.

V gene TRBV15 combines with J gene TRBJ1-5; 12 nucleotides agree with TRBD1. V lost 1 base, J lost 5 bases, and 6 bases stayed unmatched. This CDR3 is built from 17 residues. The V gene's germline CDR1 is LNHNV and CDR2 YYDKDF (reference sequence). The CDR3 coding sequence is TGTGCCACCAGCAGAGGATCCGGGACAGGGGGCGATCAGCCCCAGCATTTT. Translation gives CATSRGSGTGGDQPQHF.

The chain combines TRBV19 with TRBJ1-2; D may be TRBD1 (5 bases). This CDR3 comprises 17 residues. Between the trimmed V and J ends, which lost 5 bases and 4 bases, there was a span of 23 bases. Germline loops: CDR1 LNHDA, CDR2 SQIVND (reference sequence). CDR3 coding DNA: TGTGCCAGTAGTCAAGGGGCCGGAAACTTAGGGATCTATGGCTACACCTTC. It specifies CASSQGAGNLGIYGYTF.

The genes are TRBV6-6 and TRBJ1-5; perhaps TRBD1 as D (6 bases). V lost 2 bases to trimming and J lost 5 bases, with 7 bases between them. The germline V gene encodes CDR1 MNHNY and CDR2 SVGAGI (reference sequence). The CDR3 runs to 13 residues. This chain's CDR3 is CASSYPGDQPQHF. The CDR3 DNA reads as TGTGCCAGCAGTTACCCAGGGGATCAGCCCCAGCATTTT.

The chain couples TRBV12-3 or TRBV12-4 to TRBJ2-7; the D gene is possibly TRBD1 (6 bases). The CDR3 is 12 residues long. V was shortened by 4 bases and J by 7 bases, with 11 bases between the two germline ends. CDR3 sequence: CASSWDINEQYF. The CDR3 nucleotides are TGTGCCAGCAGTTGGGACATTAATGAGCAGTACTTC.

V gene TRBV4-1 combines with J gene TRBJ1-1; 10 nucleotides agree with TRBD1. The CDR3 totals 18 residues. Germline V gives CDR1 MGHRA, CDR2 YSYEKL. J lost 3 bases, V lost 3 bases, and 13 bases had no gene match. The CDR3 spells CASSQRQGAAVRDTEAFF. In nucleotides, the CDR3 is TGCGCCAGCAGCCAGCGACAGGGGGCGGCGGTTCGGGACACTGAAGCTTTCTTT.

This rearrangement joins TRBV7-2 to TRBJ2-5; D is uncertain. The CDR3 is 11 amino acids. The germline V and J ends were trimmed by 2 bases and 5 bases, with 3 bases remaining between them. CDR1 is SGHTA and CDR2 is FQGNSA in the germline V gene. The CDR3, as DNA: TGTGCCAGCAGCTTATCGGAGACCCAGTACTTC. Translation: CASSLSETQYF.

This clone was seen once. J is TRBJ1-2 and V is TRBV2, with 7 bases fitting TRBD1. V was pared by 3 bases and J by 4 bases, with 8 bases of the junction left unmatched. The CDR3 totals 15 residues. CDR1 and CDR2 from the germline V gene are SNHLY and FYNNEI. This CDR3 is CASSDRRAGGYGYTF. The CDR3 DNA follows: TGTGCCAGCAGTGATAGACGGGCAGGGGGCTATGGCTACACCTTC.

The chain employs TRBV7-6 and TRBJ2-3; TRBD1 agrees at 9 bases. CDR3 length: 16 residues. J lost 5 bases, V lost 3 bases, and 9 bases had no gene match. Per germline, CDR1 SGHVS and CDR2 FNYEAQ. The CDR3 nucleotides read TGTGCCAGCAGCTTGGGCAGACAGGGGGGCAGAGATACGCAGTATTTT. It translates to CASSLGRQGGRDTQYF.

The chain employs TRBV27 and TRBJ1-1, with 9 bases aligning to TRBD1. The CDR3 has 16 residues. V lost 5 bases and J lost 5; bases outside the gene matches: 12. Germline CDR1 MNHEY, CDR2 SMNVEV (reference sequence). CDR3 DNA sequence: TGTGCCAGCAGTCCAAGACCGGGACAGGGAGTTACTGAAGCTTTCTTT. Translating gives CASSPRPGQGVTEAFF.

This chain connects TRBV5-1 to TRBJ1-2; the D gene is possibly TRBD1 (6 bases). The CDR3 covers 15 residues. The V end was cut by 4 bases, the J end by 3 bases, with 16 bases between. Germline loops: CDR1 SGHRS, CDR2 YFSETQ. CDR3 loop: CASSAAGGPHYGYTF. Written as DNA, the CDR3 is TGCGCCAGCAGCGCGGCGGGGGGCCCGCACTATGGCTACACCTTC. The full variable domain, in which reference TRBV5-1 and TRBJ1-2 provide the parts outside the CDR3, is KAGVTQTPRYLIKTRGQQVTLSCSPISGHRSVSWYQQTPGQGLQFLFEYFSETQRNKGNFPGRFSGRQFSNSRSEMNVSTLELGDSALYLCASSAAGGPHYGYTFGSGTRLTVV.

The chain links TRBV7-2 to TRBJ1-3; D possibly corresponds to TRBD1 (6 bases). The CDR3 spans 17 residues. The ends were cut back, 0 bases at V and 1 base at J, with 13 bases in the middle. CDR1 is SGHTA and CDR2 is FQGNSA in the germline V gene. CDR3 sequence: CASSLALNRASGNTIYF. The CDR3 nucleotides are TGTGCCAGCAGCTTAGCGTTAAACAGGGCTTCTGGAAACACCATATATTTT.

This sequence joins TRBV5-6 and TRBJ2-5, with 8 nucleotides matching TRBD1. From germline, CDR1 is SGHDT and CDR2 YYEEEE. CDR3 length equals 18 residues. The J segment lost 5 bases and the V segment lost 1 base, leaving 16 bases of the junction unmatched. The CDR3 DNA is TGTGCCAGCAGCTTGCTCCAATTCATTACAGGGGGAAGGGAGACCCAGTACTTC. Translated, it gives CASSLLQFITGGRETQYF.

The V gene is TRBV9, the J gene TRBJ1-3, with 9 bases lining up with TRBD1. Per germline, CDR1 SGDLS and CDR2 YYNGEE. The CDR3 loop spans 14 amino acids. The V and J ends lost 4 bases and 6 bases, in that order; junction bases with no gene match: 5. DNA for the CDR3: TGTGCCAGCAGCACCCGGACAGGGGAAAACACCATATATTTT. Protein: CASSTRTGENTIYF.

The chain employs TRBV5-4 and TRBJ1-4, with TRBD1 as a possible D gene (5 bases). The CDR3 covers 15 residues. V was shortened by 3 bases and J by 5 bases, with 14 bases between the two germline ends. CDR1 and CDR2 from the germline V gene are SGHNT and YYREEE (reference sequence). CDR3 sequence reads: CASSSGGVKNEKLFF. Here the CDR3 DNA reads TGTGCCAGCAGCTCCGGAGGGGTTAAGAATGAAAAACTGTTTTTT.

There are a few counts of this clone. The chain employs TRBV4-1 and TRBJ1-4, with TRBD1 as a possible D gene (5 bases). Per the germline V gene, CDR1 is MGHRA and CDR2 is YSYEKL. This CDR3 is built from 17 residues. V dropped 1 base and J dropped 1 base, with 13 bases sitting between them. The CDR3, as DNA: TGCGCCAGCAGCCAAGGGAGACAGCTAAAAACTAATGAAAAACTGTTTTTT. It yields the protein CASSQGRQLKTNEKLFF.

This sequence joins TRBV19 and TRBJ2-7; 9 bases align to TRBD1. The CDR3 totals 17 residues. J lost 4 bases, V lost 5 bases, and 15 bases had no gene match. CDR1 and CDR2 from the germline V gene are LNHDA and SQIVND (reference sequence). Here the CDR3 reads CASSAQPGQGVGYEQYF. The CDR3, as DNA: TGTGCCAGTAGTGCGCAGCCGGGACAGGGAGTCGGGTACGAGCAGTACTTC.

The chain links TRBV9 to TRBJ2-7, with 10 bases fitting TRBD2. This CDR3 comprises 15 residues. From germline, CDR1 is SGDLS and CDR2 YYNGEE. J was trimmed by 3 bases and V by 0 bases; bases with no gene match: 3. The CDR3 nucleotides read TGTGCCAGCAGCGTAGGAGCTAGCGGGAGCTACGAGCAGTACTTC. Amino acids: CASSVGASGSYEQYF.

V and J are TRBV6-2 or TRBV6-3 and TRBJ2-5, with TRBD2 matching 7 bases. Per the germline V gene, CDR1 is MNHEY and CDR2 is SVGEGT. CDR3 length: 15 residues. After removal of 6 bases from V and 6 bases from J, the junction contained 13 bases not matched to a gene. CDR3 sequence reads: CASSPGTKGAQTQYF. As DNA, the CDR3 is TGTGCCAGCAGCCCCGGGACTAAAGGGGCGCAGACCCAGTACTTC.